The clone carrying this T cell receptor (beta chain) appeared a few times. Its antigen remains unknown. The data were obtained in a study of spatial heterogeneity in lung cancer. The overall study: Each unique TCR and UMI combination was seen more than ten times on average in raw reads.

Time point given: sample taken at primary tumor resection. Tumor, nontumor lung or frozen PBMC supplied whole RNA, sequenced without sorting. Whole-study findings and limits: At resection, ubiquitous expanded tumor TCRs appeared in blood more than at follow-up.

Every TCR cDNA molecule carried a tag that served as a unique molecular identifier. A single record per CDR3 protein comes from TCRdb applying MiXCR to the 5' RACE reads. The sample records tens of thousands of distinct CDR3 sequences, about 20% being singletons. The input for sequencing was PBMCs, taken at surgery. The TCR comes from a male donor with early-stage non-small cell lung cancer.

The CDR3 loop is CASSDRRGSLSPLHF. For the CDR3, the DNA is TGTGCCAGCAGTGATCGCAGGGGTTCCCTATCACCCCTCCACTTT. The V and J genes are TRBV6-1 and TRBJ1-6; possibly TRBD1 for D (6 bases). The V gene lost 3 bases and the J gene lost 10 bases, with 16 bases spanning the gap. This CDR3 is built from 15 residues. Germline V gene data show CDR1 as MNHNS and CDR2 as SASEGT.